The following is a T cell receptor (beta chain) sequence with its context. TCRdb keeps only in-frame clones here, not all; method: immunoSEQ multiplex PCR. The sample lists about 49,000 clones, 81% occurring once. The data are from a study of blood T cell repertoires in COVID-19. From germline, CDR1 is GTSNPN and CDR2 SVGIG (reference sequence). V lost 0 bases, J lost 11 bases, and 14 bases lay in between. This CDR3 comprises 14 residues. The TCR was taken from a woman aged 80 or over with COVID-19, enrolled during active disease. The rearrangement joins TRBV30 to TRBJ1-6; D unclear. Sequencing was performed on peripheral blood. CDR3 coding DNA: TGTGCCTGGAGTGTAGCCAAAGGGAGGGCACCCCTCCACTTT. Translating gives CAWSVAKGRAPLHF. Full variable domain (rest looked up from reference TRBV30 and TRBJ1-6): SQTIHQWPATLVQPVGSPLSLECTVEGTSNPNLYWYRQAAGRGLQLLFYSVGIGQISSEVPQNLSASRPQDRQFILSSKKLLLSDSGFYLCAWSVAKGRAPLHFGNGTRLTVT.